This T cell receptor beta chain was sequenced in a study of blood T cells in healthy people across ages. In its sample, this clonotype was seen a few times. Antigen: not known. The second PCR ran about 6 to 11 cycles with a sample-barcoded 5' primer and J-beta primers. TCRdb analysed the 5' RACE reads with MiXCR anew, one entry per CDR3 protein. The data show fewer than 2,000,000 distinct CDR3 sequences, with 30% to 40% seen just once and about 11% held by the top ten. This CDR3 region has 15 residues. Germline CDR1 reads SGDLS; CDR2 reads YYNGEE. V was clipped by 3 bases and J by 4 bases; unmatched bases: 9. Findings and limits, study-wide: Older age coincided with a roughly linear decline in TCR beta diversity per million T cells.

This receptor was obtained from a woman in her 30s in good health. Sequencing was done on a sample of blood. This sequence joins TRBV9 and TRBJ2-7; 8 bases are shared with TRBD1. The CDR3, as DNA: TGTGCCAGCAGCGAGGGTTCGGGACAGGTTTACGAGCAGTACTTC. Residues: CASSEGSGQVYEQYF.